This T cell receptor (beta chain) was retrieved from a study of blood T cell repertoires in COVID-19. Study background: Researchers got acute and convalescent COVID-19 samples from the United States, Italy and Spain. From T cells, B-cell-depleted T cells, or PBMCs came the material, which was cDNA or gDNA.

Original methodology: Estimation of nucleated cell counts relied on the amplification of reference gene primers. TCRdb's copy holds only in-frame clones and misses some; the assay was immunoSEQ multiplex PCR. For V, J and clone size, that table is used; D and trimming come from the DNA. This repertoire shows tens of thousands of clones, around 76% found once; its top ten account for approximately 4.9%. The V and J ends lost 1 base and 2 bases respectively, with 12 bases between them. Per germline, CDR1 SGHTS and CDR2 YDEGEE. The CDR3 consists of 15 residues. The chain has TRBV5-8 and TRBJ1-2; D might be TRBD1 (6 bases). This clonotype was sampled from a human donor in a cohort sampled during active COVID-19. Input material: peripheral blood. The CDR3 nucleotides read TGTGCCAGCAGCTTGCGGGGGGCGTGGAACTATGGCTACACCTTC. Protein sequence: CASSLRGAWNYGYTF. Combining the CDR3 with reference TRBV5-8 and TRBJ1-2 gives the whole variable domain EAGVTQSPTHLIKTRGQQATLRCSPISGHTSVYWYQQALGLGLQFLLWYDEGEERNRGNFPPRFSGRQFPNYSSELNVNALELEDSALYLCASSLRGAWNYGYTFGSGTRLTVV.